The sequence of this TCR beta chain was determined in a study of breast tumors, draining lymph nodes, adjacent tissues. One entry per CDR3 protein, called by TCRdb with MiXCR from the multiplex PCR reads. The data contain 150,000 to 250,000 distinct CDR3 sequences, around 33% of them singletons. Axillary draining lymph nodes of breast cancer patients supplied the node samples. Whole-study findings and limits: Data fit most tumor T cells coming from lymph node, expanding in tumor. Tumor repertoires ranked between lymph nodes and nontumor tissue in diversity, with V and J gene preferences. Tumor T cell lymph node origin was a supported hypothesis, not proven. Tumor and nontumor repertoires were significantly more similar in luminal-like than in basal-like breast cancer.

This clonotype was picked up many times. What it binds is not known. The CDR3 consists of 13 residues. Germline V gene lookup returns CDR1 LNHDA and CDR2 SQIVND (reference sequence). V gave up 7 bases and J gave up 10 bases; unmatched junction bases: 9. The rearrangement joins TRBV19 to TRBJ1-5, with TRBD1 matching over 8 bases. This TCR was recovered from a female donor with breast cancer. Some clones in this sample may be carry-over from other donors' samples. Sequenced sample: axillary lymph node tissue. CDR3 nucleotides: TGTGCCAGTACATGGGCAGGGGGCATCCCCCAGCATTTT. Encoded protein: CASTWAGGIPQHF. Complete variable domain (other parts from reference TRBV19 and TRBJ1-5): DGGITQSPKYLFRKEGQNVTLSCEQNLNHDAMYWYRQDPGQGLRLIYYSQIVNDFQKGDIAEGYSVSREKKESFPLTVTSAQKNPTAFYLCASTWAGGIPQHFGDGTRLSIL.